The clone carrying this T cell receptor (beta chain) was detected only once. Its cognate antigen is unknown. These data belong to a study of vaccination and CD4 T cells after COVID-19. Findings of the study overall: Looking at convalescent patients, a median about 90% of reactive clones were present only post-vaccination. Median numbers of SARS-CoV-2-reactive clonotypes increased from approximately 23 to 38 (not a significant change).

Treatment of the sample: roughly 10-day PBMC culture with coronavirus spike peptide pools or control peptides (ViraFEST assay). Before TCRs were sequenced, ViraFEST expanded antigen-specific T cells with peptide pools. Sequenced with the Oncomine TCR Beta short-read assay was DNA taken from cultured CD4+ T cells. Investigators isolated genomic DNA from cultured CD4+ T cells. TCRdb passed the PCR reads through MiXCR, listing each CDR3 protein once. The table has 11,000 or so distinct CDR3 sequences, roughly 56% seen once. J was trimmed by 2 bases and V by 0 bases; bases with no gene match: 1. The CDR3 contains 14 residues. Germline V gene data show CDR1 as SGHKS and CDR2 as YYEKEE (reference sequence).

The specimen sequenced was CD4+ T cells from blood, cultured in vitro. The chain employs TRBV5-5 and TRBJ2-5; 7 bases line up with TRBD1. The receptor was isolated from a human donor who had recovered from COVID-19. The CDR3 DNA is TGTGCCAGCAGCTTGGACAGGGGACAAGAGACCCAGTACTTC. Translated, it gives CASSLDRGQETQYF.